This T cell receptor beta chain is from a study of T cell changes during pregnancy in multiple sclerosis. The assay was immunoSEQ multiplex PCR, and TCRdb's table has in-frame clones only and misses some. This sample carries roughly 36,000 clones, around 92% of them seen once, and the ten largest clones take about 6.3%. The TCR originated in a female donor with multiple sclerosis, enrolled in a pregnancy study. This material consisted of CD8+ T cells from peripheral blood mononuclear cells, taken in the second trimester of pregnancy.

The CDR3 sequence is CASSLGSGGYNEQFF. Here the CDR3 DNA reads TGTGCCAGCAGTTTGGGAAGCGGGGGTTACAATGAGCAGTTCTTC. The chain carries TRBV27 and TRBJ2-1, with 8 bases lining up with TRBD2. The CDR3 is made up of 15 amino acids. The germline CDR1 and CDR2 sequences are MNHEY and SMNVEV (reference sequence). The V and J ends lost 3 bases and 4 bases, in that order; junction bases with no gene match: 5.